These 31 T cell receptor beta chains originate from one sample sequenced in a study of Graves' ophthalmopathy and Graves' hyperthyroidism (dated by TCRdb to 2016 to 2019). The instrument given in TCRdb is Illumina HiSeq 2000. TCR beta CDR3 regions were amplified from RNA transcripts for repertoire sequencing. The first round was an RT-PCR using HTBI primers with the Qiagen OneStep RT-PCR kit, and this first round was followed by a second-round multiplex PCR, then size selection and purification. In TCRdb, the public reads were trimmed at Q25 with fastp and aligned with MiXCR, with productive beta chains retained. Entries that share a CDR3 protein sequence are merged under the most common genes and DNA. The sample data list about 380,000 distinct CDR3 sequences, and 15% of these were observed just once. Of the sample, 5.5% to 8% is held by the ten largest clones. The specimen was peripheral blood. Receptor source: a woman under 30 with stable Graves' hyperthyroidism. Donor details come from another sample of the same person, matched by shared clones.

This clonotype was recorded many times. The rearrangement joins TRBV9 to TRBJ1-1; TRBD1 agrees at 8 bases. J was trimmed by 1 base and V by 3 bases; bases with no gene match: 5. There are 15 residues in the CDR3. Germline CDR1 is SGDLS and CDR2 is YYNGEE. For the CDR3, the DNA is TGTGCCAGCAGCGCACGGACAGGGCCGAACACTGAAGCTTTCTTT. It specifies CASSARTGPNTEAFF.

This clonotype was recorded at least ten times. The chain carries TRBV29-1 and TRBJ1-1, with a weak D call TRBD1 (6 bases). In germline, CDR1 is SQVTM, CDR2 ANQGSEA. The CDR3 loop spans 13 amino acids. Trimming took off 6 bases at V and 3 bases at J, with 14 bases between the two ends. For the CDR3, the DNA is TGCAGCGTAATCAGGGGAGTGGACACTGAAGCTTTCTTT. Translating gives CSVIRGVDTEAFF. Based on the CDR3 plus reference TRBV29-1 and TRBJ1-1, the full variable domain is SAVISQKPSRDICQRGTSLTIQCQVDSQVTMMFWYRQQPGQSLTLIATANQGSEATYESGFVIDKFPISRPNLTFSTLTVSNMSPEDSSIYLCSVIRGVDTEAFFGQGTRLTVV.

This clonotype showed up many times. The rearrangement links TRBV7-2 to TRBJ2-7, with a tentative D call TRBD2 (5 bases). The V end was cut by 3 bases, the J end by 4 bases, with 16 bases between. Germline assignment: CDR1 SGHTA and CDR2 FQGNSA. The CDR3 runs 15 residues. The CDR3 protein is CASSFLRRGGYEQYF. The DNA for the CDR3 is TGTGCCAGCAGCTTCCTACGACGGGGTGGGTACGAGCAGTACTTC.

This clonotype showed up many times. This chain uses TRBV6-5 with TRBJ1-1, with D uncertain. The CDR3 is made up of 15 amino acids. Trimming pared 5 bases from V and 4 bases from J, leaving 17 bases between. Germline V lookup: CDR1 MNHEY, CDR2 SVGAGI. The CDR3 reads CASSTSLNSVTEAFF. DNA of the CDR3: TGTGCCAGCAGTACCTCACTTAACAGTGTCACTGAAGCTTTCTTT.

This clonotype was recorded a few times. J is TRBJ1-2 and V is TRBV6-2 or TRBV6-3; TRBD1 aligns across 7 bases. V lost 6 bases and J lost 4; bases outside the gene matches: 11. This CDR3 spans 15 amino acids. Germline CDR1 reads MNHEY; CDR2 reads SVGEGT. The CDR3 spells CASSTLGGAGYGYTF. In nucleotides, the CDR3 is TGTGCCAGCAGCACCCTAGGGGGCGCGGGCTATGGCTACACCTTC.

In its sample, this clonotype was seen many times. The chain has TRBV20-1 and TRBJ1-1; D call uncertain. Germline V CDR1 and CDR2: DFQATT, SNEGSKA (reference sequence). CDR3 size: 13 residues. Trimming pared 6 bases from V and 1 base from J, leaving 12 bases between. The CDR3 spells CSAEGSWNTEAFF. The CDR3 DNA is TGCAGTGCGGAGGGAAGTTGGAACACTGAAGCTTTCTTT.

This clonotype came up many times. This rearrangement joins TRBV4-2 to TRBJ2-7, with 10 positions matching TRBD2. Germline values: CDR1 LGHNA, CDR2 YNFKEQ. The CDR3 contains 18 residues. V lost 3 bases to trimming and J lost 4 bases; unmatched junction nucleotides: 15. The CDR3 sequence: CASSHIRILAGTKYEQYF. In DNA, the CDR3 is TGTGCCAGCAGCCATATTAGGATACTAGCGGGGACGAAGTACGAGCAGTACTTC.

Ten or more counts support this clonotype. The chain couples TRBV15 to TRBJ2-2, with D unresolved. The V and J ends lost 0 bases and 6 bases respectively, with 2 bases between them. CDR3 length: 12 amino acids. The germline V gene has CDR1 LNHNV and CDR2 YYDKDF (reference sequence). CDR3 in amino acids: CATSRDSGELFF. CDR3 sequence (DNA): TGTGCCACCAGCAGAGATTCCGGGGAGCTGTTTTTT.

In this sample, this clonotype turned up many times. One end of the junction does not line up with germline, which may come from a read error. V and J are TRBV27 and TRBJ2-7, with D maybe TRBD2 (5 bases). The length of the CDR3 is 14 residues. Germline loops: CDR1 MNHEY, CDR2 SMNVEV (reference sequence). The CDR3 here is CASSPTRAHHEQHF. CDR3 in DNA: TGTGCCAGCAGTCCTACTAGGGCGCACCACGAGCAGCACTTC.

This clonotype was counted many times. The V gene is TRBV19, the J gene TRBJ1-5; no clear D. Deletions cut 7 bases from V and 4 bases from J, with 11 bases between. This CDR3 has 13 residues. Germline V gene sequence: CDR1 LNHDA, CDR2 SQIVND (reference sequence). CDR3 nucleotides: TGTGCCAGTAATTGGCGCCGAAATCAGCCCCAGCATTTT. This translates into CASNWRRNQPQHF.

As concerns this clonotype: The junction differs from germline at one of its ends, possibly a read error. The chain carries TRBV10-2 and TRBJ2-4; 14 bases line up with TRBD2. The germline V gene encodes CDR1 WSHSY and CDR2 SAAADI. This CDR3 has 17 amino acids. This CDR3 is CASSLRTSGGAKNIQYF. In DNA form, the CDR3 reads TGTGCCAGCAGCCTCCGGACTAGCGGGGGGGCCAAAAACATTCAGTACTTC.

In its sample, this clonotype was seen many times. This chain joins TRBV20-1 and TRBJ1-1; TRBD1 aligns across 12 bases. Germline trimming cut 3 bases from V and 5 bases from J; bases unmatched to any gene: 4. The CDR3 covers 14 residues. In germline, CDR1 is DFQATT, CDR2 SNEGSKA (reference sequence). The CDR3 reads CSARGTGGGTEAFF. The CDR3 region has the DNA TGCAGTGCTAGGGGGACAGGGGGCGGAACTGAAGCTTTCTTT.

This clonotype showed up many times. This chain connects TRBV7-2 to TRBJ1-1; D gene unclear. Germline V gives CDR1 SGHTA, CDR2 FQGNSA. V was cut by 8 bases and J by 0 bases, with 10 bases left in between. This CDR3 contains 13 residues. This chain's CDR3 is CASAFGVNTEAFF. CDR3 nucleotide sequence: TGTGCCAGCGCCTTCGGGGTGAACACTGAAGCTTTCTTT.

This clonotype was found a few times. The chain joins TRBV19 to TRBJ1-2, with a weak D call TRBD1 (6 bases). Germline CDR1 reads LNHDA; CDR2 reads SQIVND (reference sequence). V gave up 5 bases and J gave up 2 bases, with 12 bases separating them. This CDR3 is 14 amino acids long. The CDR3 here is CASSAPTGNYGYTF. Written as DNA, the CDR3 is TGTGCCAGTAGTGCGCCGACAGGAAACTATGGCTACACCTTC.

This clonotype was seen ten or more times. This chain connects TRBV12-5 to TRBJ2-2; 10 nucleotides align to TRBD2. CDR1 is LGHNT and CDR2 is FRNRAP in the germline V gene. The CDR3 covers 20 residues. The V segment lost 9 bases and the J segment 0 bases; nucleotides outside the gene matches: 19. The CDR3 nucleotides are TGTGCTAGCCGCCCCCTCTGGAGAGGACTAGCGGCCTCGAACACCGGGGAGCTGTTTTTT. Translated, it gives CASRPLWRGLAASNTGELFF.

This clonotype has at least ten counts. This rearrangement joins TRBV12-3 or TRBV12-4 to TRBJ1-1; tentatively, D is TRBD1 (6 bases). CDR3 size: 15 residues. V was pared by 5 bases and J by 1 base, with 14 bases between. The CDR3 sequence is CASSRSEGGNTEAFF. The CDR3 bases are TGTGCCAGCAGTCGTTCCGAAGGGGGGAACACTGAAGCTTTCTTT.

This clonotype came up many times. The CDR3 sequence is CASHGRNYGYTF. The CDR3, as DNA: TGTGCCAGCCACGGACGGAACTATGGCTACACCTTC. The chain recombines TRBV11-3 with TRBJ1-2; D ambiguous. From germline, CDR1 is SGHNT and CDR2 YENEEA. The CDR3 runs 12 residues. Deletions cut 8 bases from V and 2 bases from J, with 9 bases between.

Ten or more counts support this clonotype. This chain links TRBV7-9 with TRBJ2-7; D assignment may be TRBD1 or TRBD2 (7 bases each). The CDR3 has 17 residues. Germline CDR1 is SEHNR and CDR2 is FQNEAQ (reference sequence). The V end lost 5 bases, the J end lost 1 base, and 21 bases lay between the germline ends. The CDR3 nucleotides read TGTGCCAGCAGCCCCAGGGGGGGCCTACCGGGTTCCTACGAGCAGTACTTC. It codes for CASSPRGGLPGSYEQYF.

The sample holds many counts of this clonotype. The DNA of the CDR3 is TGTGCCAGCAGTTTATTAACAGGCTTTGGGGCCAACGTCCTGACTTTC. Amino acids: CASSLLTGFGANVLTF. V usage is TRBV12-3 or TRBV12-4 and J usage is TRBJ2-6; TRBD1 is a possible D gene (5 bases). CDR3 length: 16 residues. The V end lost 2 bases, the J end lost 3 bases, and 11 bases lay between the germline ends.

Comment on this clonotype: This clone may be a read error of a much larger clone one base away. The chain combines TRBV6-5 with TRBJ1-1, with D uncertain. This CDR3 has 16 residues. CDR1 is MNHEY, CDR2 SVGAGI, per germline. The CDR3 DNA follows: TGTGCCAGCAGTTCTAAGGGCCTAACTATGAACACTGAAGCTTGCTTT. Its translation is CASSSKGLTMNTEACF.

This clonotype was found many times. The V gene is TRBV28, the J gene TRBJ2-7, with D perhaps assigned TRBD1 or TRBD2 (5 bases each). The V and J ends lost 4 bases and 2 bases respectively, with 9 bases between them. The CDR3 runs 13 residues. Germline lookup yields CDR1 MDHEN and CDR2 SYDVKM. CDR3 in DNA: TGTGCCAGCAGTTGGATGGGGGCCTACGAGCAGTACTTC. It yields the protein CASSWMGAYEQYF.

At least ten counts were recorded for this clonotype. The gene calls are TRBV11-2 and TRBJ2-5; 9 positions agree with TRBD2. The germline V gene encodes CDR1 SGHAT and CDR2 FQNNGV. V lost 3 bases and J lost 3; bases outside the gene matches: 5. The CDR3 is 15 amino acids. The CDR3 DNA reads as TGTGCCAGCAGCTTGGGGGCTAGCGGGGAAGAGACCCAGTACTTC. Translating gives CASSLGASGEETQYF.

This clonotype showed up many times. CDR3 nucleotide sequence: TGTGCCAGCAGTTTCGACCATAGGGGGTATGGCTACACCTTC. The encoded protein is CASSFDHRGYGYTF. V is TRBV7-3 and J is TRBJ1-2; D is perhaps TRBD1 (6 bases). Trimming took 6 bases from V and 5 from J, leaving 16 bases between them. The CDR3 runs 14 residues. Per germline, CDR1 SGHTA and CDR2 FQGTGA.

The chain carries TRBV6-2 or TRBV6-3 and TRBJ1-2; D unresolved. Germline values: CDR1 MNHEY, CDR2 SVGEGT. CDR3 length: 11 residues. V was clipped by 6 bases and J by 4 bases, with 6 bases between them. This CDR3 is CASRDVYGYTF. CDR3 DNA sequence: TGTGCCAGCAGGGACGTCTATGGCTACACCTTC.

V gene TRBV7-6 combines with J gene TRBJ2-5; D gene unclear. This CDR3 is built from 16 residues. V was pared by 0 bases and J by 4 bases, with 15 bases between. Germline V lookup: CDR1 SGHVS, CDR2 FNYEAQ. The DNA for the CDR3 is TGTGCCAGCAGCTTAGCGAGATTAGCCGAGGCAGAGACCCAGTACTTC. Protein: CASSLARLAEAETQYF. Complete variable domain (other parts from reference TRBV7-6 and TRBJ2-5): GAGVSQSPRYKVTKRGQDVALRCDPISGHVSLYWYRQALGQGPEFLTYFNYEAQQDKSGLPNDRFSAERPEGSISTLTIQRTEQRDSAMYRCASSLARLAEAETQYFGPGTRLLVL.

The rearrangement links TRBV4-1 to TRBJ2-5; possibly TRBD1 for D (6 bases). Trimming removed 4 bases from V and 4 bases from J, with 13 bases in between. The CDR3 has 14 residues. The V gene's germline CDR1 is MGHRA and CDR2 YSYEKL. This CDR3 is CASSRTAPRETQYF. The CDR3 region has the DNA TGCGCCAGCAGCCGGACAGCCCCCCGAGAGACCCAGTACTTC.

A remark on this clonotype: Mismatch with germline at one junction end may stem from a read error. The V gene is TRBV9, the J gene TRBJ2-7; TRBD1 matches at 8 bases. CDR1 and CDR2 (germline): SGDLS, YYNGEE. The CDR3 covers 14 residues. CDR3 DNA sequence: TGTGCCAGCAGCGCCGGACAGGGAAGCTACAAGCAGTACTTC. This translates into CASSAGQGSYKQYF.

This clonotype has a single count. Being one base from a much bigger clone, this may be a read error. The genes are TRBV24-1 and TRBJ2-5, with D perhaps TRBD1 (5 bases). CDR3 size: 15 residues. Germline V lookup: CDR1 KGHDR, CDR2 SFDVKD. The CDR3 DNA reads as TGTGCCACCAGTGATTCGGCCAGGGAAACCGAGACCCAGCACTTC. Translating it yields CATSDSARETETQHF.

Many counts were recorded for this clonotype. This chain links TRBV2 with TRBJ2-5, with D tentatively TRBD1 (6 bases). V gave up 1 base and J gave up 4 bases, with 16 bases separating them. The CDR3 runs to 16 residues. CDR1 and CDR2 (germline): SNHLY, FYNNEI. The CDR3 sequence: CASSEEGQGFGETQYF. In DNA, the CDR3 is TGTGCCAGCAGTGAAGAAGGCCAGGGGTTTGGAGAGACCCAGTACTTC. The entire variable domain, with the rest obtained from reference TRBV2 and TRBJ2-5, is as follows: EPEVTQTPSHQVTQMGQEVILRCVPISNHLYFYWYRQILGQKVEFLVSFYNNEISEKSEIFDDQFSVERPDGSNFTLKIRSTKLEDSAMYFCASSEEGQGFGETQYFGPGTRLLVL.

This clonotype has just a few counts. The chain combines TRBV11-3 with TRBJ2-5, with a weak D call TRBD2 (6 bases). This CDR3 region has 14 residues. Trimming left V 0 bases short and J 5 bases short, with 10 bases between. The germline V gene has CDR1 SGHNT and CDR2 YENEEA. CDR3 sequence (DNA): TGTGCCAGCAGCTTAGATCGGGCGGGGGAGACCCAGTACTTC. As protein: CASSLDRAGETQYF. The variable domain in full, with the rest retrieved from reference TRBV11-3 and TRBJ2-5, is EAGVVQSPRYKIIEKKQPVAFWCNPISGHNTLYWYLQNLGQGPELLIRYENEEAVDDSQLPKDRFSAERLKGVDSTLKIQPAELGDSAVYLCASSLDRAGETQYFGPGTRLLVL.

This clonotype was counted at least ten times. The rearrangement uses TRBV6-2 or TRBV6-3 and TRBJ2-7, with D possibly being TRBD2 (6 bases). The CDR3 sequence is 16 residues long. Germline assignment: CDR1 MNHEY and CDR2 SVGEGT. V lost 7 bases and J 4 bases, leaving 23 bases between the germline ends. The chain's CDR3 is CASTPGLPGCDYEQYF. The CDR3 DNA reads TGTGCCAGCACACCGGGACTCCCAGGATGCGATTACGAGCAGTACTTC.